This T cell receptor (beta chain) came from a study of blood T cell repertoires in COVID-19. Study-wide context: The United States, Italy and Spain provided the acute and convalescent COVID-19 samples.

This clone has only a few counts. Here immunoSEQ multiplex PCR was the method, and the copy in TCRdb shows in-frame clones only, minus some. The sample yields some 120,000 clones, around 85% seen once. The sequenced sample consisted of peripheral blood. The sequence was obtained from a human donor in a cohort sampled during active COVID-19.

CDR3 sequence: CAISDTGQNNQPQHF. In DNA, the CDR3 is TGTGCCATCAGTGACACTGGACAAAACAATCAGCCCCAGCATTTT. This rearrangement joins TRBV10-3 to TRBJ1-5; D is possibly TRBD1 (5 bases). The CDR3 runs to 15 residues. Trimming removed 3 bases from V and 3 bases from J, with 12 bases in between. CDR1 ENHRY and CDR2 SYGVKD come from the germline V gene.